This paragraph covers one TCR beta chain sequence. The data originate from a study of T cell changes during pregnancy in multiple sclerosis. Trimming at V came to 2 bases and at J to 6 bases, leaving 8 bases not matched to a gene. CDR1 and CDR2 (germline): SGHRS, YFSETQ. This CDR3 has 15 amino acids. TCRdb keeps only in-frame clones here, not all; method: immunoSEQ multiplex PCR. The repertoire includes approximately 62,000 clones, 93% of them detected once, and less than 5% sits in the top ten. This sequence joins TRBV5-1 and TRBJ2-1; 7 bases are shared with TRBD2. Here the sequenced sample was CD8+ T cells from peripheral blood mononuclear cells, taken in the second trimester of pregnancy. The receptor's source is a female donor with multiple sclerosis, enrolled in a pregnancy study. In nucleotides, the CDR3 is TGCGCCAGCAGCTTAGGGACGGGGGGTGGCAATGAGCAGTTCTTC. This codes for CASSLGTGGGNEQFF.